The TCR beta chain under discussion was sequenced for a study of CD8 T cells in Susac syndrome. Overall study results and limits: The authors acknowledged that their TCR sequencing and HLA analysis involved a relatively small number of individuals.

About this clonotype: Its antigen is unknown.

RNA amounts of about 0.5 to 1 ug underwent reverse transcription with random hexamers. Coverage of TCR beta CDR3 amplification by immunoSEQ multiplex PCR extended to 54 Vbeta and 13 Jbeta. From the immunoSEQ multiplex PCR reads, TCRdb called clonotypes with MiXCR, one entry per CDR3 protein. The sample records approximately 160,000 distinct CDR3 sequences, roughly 94% being singletons. The germline V gene encodes CDR1 SGDLS and CDR2 YYNGEE. After removal of 4 bases from V and 6 bases from J, the junction contained 5 bases not matched to a gene. CDR3 length equals 14 residues. The multiple sclerosis controls were treatment-naive patients affected by stable or active relapsing-remitting disease. TEMRA cells were FACS-enriched and CD8+ and CD4+ T cells negatively isolated.

The chain carries TRBV9 and TRBJ2-2; 8 nucleotides agree with TRBD2. The TCR comes from a human donor with multiple sclerosis. The specimen was CD4+ T cells from PBMCs. DNA for the CDR3: TGTGCCAGCAGCCTCGAGCGGGAGTCCGGGGAGCTGTTTTTT. This codes for CASSLERESGELFF.